A single sample is the source of the 13 T cell receptor beta chains below, sequenced in a study of T-cell reconstitution after alpha-beta-depleted transplantation in children. TCRbeta library preparation incorporated unique molecular identifiers. TCRdb processed the PCR reads anew with MiXCR; each CDR3 protein has one entry. The sample consists of fewer than 550,000 distinct CDR3 sequences, approximately 10% of them appearing once. The sample was PBMCs from the stem cell graft donor, taken from the stem cell graft. These receptors all come from a human donor who donated a stem cell graft to a child with acute myeloid leukemia.

This clonotype was seen repeatedly, ten times or more. This chain joins TRBV20-1 and TRBJ2-5; D unclear. This CDR3 region has 13 residues. Trimming took 0 bases from V and 2 from J, leaving 7 bases between them. In germline, CDR1 is DFQATT, CDR2 SNEGSKA (reference sequence). CDR3 in amino acids: CSARDWRQETQYF. The CDR3 bases are TGCAGTGCTAGAGACTGGCGGCAAGAGACCCAGTACTTC.

This clonotype was found many times. Written as DNA, the CDR3 is TGCGCCAGCAGCTTGTCCGGGACAGGGAACACTGAAGCTTTCTTT. This sequence encodes CASSLSGTGNTEAFF. This chain uses TRBV5-1 with TRBJ1-1, with TRBD1 matching over 8 bases. The CDR3 runs 15 residues. Germline assignment: CDR1 SGHRS and CDR2 YFSETQ. Trimming cost V 1 base and J 1 base; bases outside gene matches: 3. The variable domain in full, with the rest retrieved from reference TRBV5-1 and TRBJ1-1, is KAGVTQTPRYLIKTRGQQVTLSCSPISGHRSVSWYQQTPGQGLQFLFEYFSETQRNKGNFPGRFSGRQFSNSRSEMNVSTLELGDSALYLCASSLSGTGNTEAFFGQGTRLTVV.

This clonotype was seen ten or more times. The CDR3 spells CASSVGQGNEKLFF. For the CDR3, the DNA is TGTGCCAGCAGCGTGGGACAGGGGAATGAAAAACTGTTTTTT. The rearrangement links TRBV7-6 to TRBJ1-4; 10 bases are shared with TRBD1. The V and J ends lost 5 bases and 5 bases, in that order; junction bases with no gene match: 2. This CDR3 contains 14 residues. Germline loops: CDR1 SGHVS, CDR2 FNYEAQ.

The chain has TRBV5-6 and TRBJ2-5; D not resolved. There are 14 residues in the CDR3. V gave up 0 bases and J gave up 2 bases, with 8 bases separating them. Germline values: CDR1 SGHDT, CDR2 YYEEEE. For the CDR3, the DNA is TGTGCCAGCAGCTTGGAGGTGGGTCAAGAGACCCAGTACTTC. Translated: CASSLEVGQETQYF.

CDR3: CASSFGGPFGYTF. CDR3 sequence (DNA): TGTGCCAGCAGTTTCGGGGGCCCCTTTGGCTACACCTTC. This chain joins TRBV27 and TRBJ1-2; possibly TRBD1 for D (6 bases). The CDR3 extends over 13 amino acids. V gave up 3 bases and J gave up 7 bases, with 12 bases separating them. Looked up from germline, CDR1 is MNHEY and CDR2 is SMNVEV (reference sequence).

This clonotype has just a few counts. The V gene is TRBV5-1, the J gene TRBJ2-3, with D perhaps TRBD2 (6 bases). The V gene lost 0 bases and the J gene lost 4 bases, with 9 bases spanning the gap. The CDR3 has 14 amino acids. In germline, CDR1 is SGHRS, CDR2 YFSETQ. CDR3 bases: TGCGCCAGCAGCTTGGACGGGAGTTCAGATACGCAGTATTTT. Protein product: CASSLDGSSDTQYF.

This clonotype was detected a few times. The rearrangement uses TRBV2 and TRBJ1-5; D ambiguous. Trimming took off 3 bases at V and 6 bases at J, with 15 bases between the two ends. Per germline, CDR1 SNHLY and CDR2 FYNNEI. There are 15 residues in the CDR3. CDR3 amino acids: CASSDRGGSGQPQHF. The CDR3 nucleotides read TGTGCCAGCAGTGACCGGGGAGGGAGCGGTCAGCCCCAGCATTTT.

The gene calls are TRBV7-9 and TRBJ2-3; 9 nucleotides line up with TRBD2. This CDR3 has 15 residues. Trimming took 4 bases from V and 4 from J; bases not matched to a gene: 6. Germline CDR1 SEHNR, CDR2 FQNEAQ (reference sequence). The CDR3 region has the DNA TGTGCCAGCAGCTACGTTAGCGGGAGTGCAGATACGCAGTATTTT. Residues: CASSYVSGSADTQYF.

This clonotype has a count of ten or more. The chain recombines TRBV6-2 or TRBV6-3 with TRBJ1-5; unclear D gene. Trimming took off 8 bases at V and 5 bases at J, with 16 bases between the two ends. This CDR3 comprises 14 residues. Germline V CDR1 and CDR2: MNHEY, SVGEGT. The CDR3 sequence: CASHTVKGYQPQHF. The CDR3 DNA is TGTGCCAGCCATACCGTTAAGGGTTATCAGCCCCAGCATTTT.

The J gene is TRBJ2-1, the V gene TRBV7-6; the D gene is possibly TRBD2 (6 bases). Between the trimmed V and J ends, which lost 5 bases and 8 bases, there was a span of 16 bases. Germline lookup yields CDR1 SGHVS and CDR2 FNYEAQ. The CDR3 consists of 14 residues. The CDR3 loop is CASSPRGVLDEQFF. CDR3 DNA: TGTGCCAGCAGCCCACGCGGGGTTCTCGATGAGCAGTTCTTC.

This clonotype was picked up many times. J is TRBJ2-1 and V is TRBV7-2, with D unresolved. With 4 bases removed from V and 0 bases from J, the gap between germline ends came to 4 bases. The CDR3 extends over 13 amino acids. CDR1 and CDR2 from the germline V gene are SGHTA and FQGNSA. The CDR3 DNA follows: TGTGCCAGCAGCTCGCCCTCCTACAATGAGCAGTTCTTC. Encoded protein: CASSSPSYNEQFF. The variable domain in full, completed from reference TRBV7-2 and TRBJ2-1, reads GAGVSQSPSNKVTEKGKDVELRCDPISGHTALYWYRQSLGQGLEFLIYFQGNSAPDKSGLPSDRFSAERTGGSVSTLTIQRTQQEDSAVYLCASSSPSYNEQFFGPGTRLTVL.

This clonotype was seen repeatedly, ten times or more. The CDR3 DNA reads as TGCAGTGCTAGAGTTAGCGGGAGAACCTACGAGCAGTACTTC. Amino acids: CSARVSGRTYEQYF. The chain joins TRBV20-1 to TRBJ2-7; 9 nucleotides match TRBD2. J lost 2 bases, V lost 1 base, and 3 bases had no gene match. Germline CDR1 reads DFQATT; CDR2 reads SNEGSKA (reference sequence). The CDR3 is made up of 14 amino acids.

The table lists this clonotype with many counts. The genes are TRBV5-1 and TRBJ1-1; a weak D match, TRBD1 (5 bases). The V gene lost 3 bases and the J gene lost 0 bases, with 15 bases spanning the gap. Germline V gives CDR1 SGHRS, CDR2 YFSETQ. The CDR3 covers 16 residues. CDR3 DNA: TGCGCCAGCAGCTCAGGGCGGGGGATCCTGAACACTGAAGCTTTCTTT. This gives the protein CASSSGRGILNTEAFF.